This T cell receptor (beta chain) appears in the sequencing data of a study of somatic mutations in cytotoxic T cells in rheumatoid arthritis. General study points: Among fewer than 75 patients, several showed a largest CD8+ clone that surpassed 20% of CD8+ cells.

Trimming stripped 5 bases from V and 0 bases from J, with 9 bases between. Germline assignment: CDR1 SNHLY and CDR2 FYNNEI. This CDR3 has 14 residues. Libraries were prepared by immunoSEQ multiplex PCR; TCRdb keeps only in-frame clonotypes and omits some of them. The sample has 6,000 to 8,500 clones, 85% to 90% seen once. A remark on this clone: No antigen is known for it.

The sample comprised CD8+ T cells sorted from blood. This rearrangement joins TRBV2 to TRBJ2-3; D call uncertain. The TCR sequence derives from a woman between 70 and 85 years old with rheumatoid arthritis. The CDR3 loop reads CASSYSTSTDTQYF. CDR3 in DNA: TGTGCCAGCAGTTACTCGACTAGCACAGATACGCAGTATTTT.